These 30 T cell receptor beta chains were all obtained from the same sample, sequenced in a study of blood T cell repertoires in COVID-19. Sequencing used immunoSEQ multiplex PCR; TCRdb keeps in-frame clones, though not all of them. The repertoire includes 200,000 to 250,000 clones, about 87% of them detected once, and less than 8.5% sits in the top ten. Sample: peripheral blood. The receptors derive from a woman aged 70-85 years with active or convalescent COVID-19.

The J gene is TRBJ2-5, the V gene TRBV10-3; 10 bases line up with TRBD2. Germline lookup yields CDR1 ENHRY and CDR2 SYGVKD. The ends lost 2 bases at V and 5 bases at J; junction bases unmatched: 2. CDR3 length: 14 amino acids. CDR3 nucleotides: TGTGCCATCAGTGAGACTAGCGGGGTGGAGACCCAGTACTTC. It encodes CAISETSGVETQYF.

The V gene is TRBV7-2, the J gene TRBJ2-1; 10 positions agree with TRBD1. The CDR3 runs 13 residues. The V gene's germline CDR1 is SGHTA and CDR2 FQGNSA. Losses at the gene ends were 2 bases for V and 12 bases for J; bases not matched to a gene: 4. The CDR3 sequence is CASSLPGQGRQFF. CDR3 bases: TGTGCCAGCAGCTTACCGGGACAGGGGAGGCAGTTCTTC.

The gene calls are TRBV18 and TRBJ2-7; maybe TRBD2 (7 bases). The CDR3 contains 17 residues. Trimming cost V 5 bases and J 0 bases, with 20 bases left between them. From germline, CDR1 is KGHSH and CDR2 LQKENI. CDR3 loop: CASSRGEGSPNSYEQYF. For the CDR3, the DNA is TGTGCCAGCTCAAGGGGGGAGGGCAGCCCCAACTCCTACGAGCAGTACTTC.

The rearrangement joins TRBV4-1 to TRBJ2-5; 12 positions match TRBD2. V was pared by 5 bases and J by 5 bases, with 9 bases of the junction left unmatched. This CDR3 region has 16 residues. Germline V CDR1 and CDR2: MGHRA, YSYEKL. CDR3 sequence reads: CASSSLAGGGRETQYF. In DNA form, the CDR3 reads TGCGCCAGCAGCTCACTAGCGGGGGGTGGCCGGGAGACCCAGTACTTC.

The CDR3 bases are TGTGCCATTACCCGAGCGGACAACTATGGCTACACCTTC. This translates into CAITRADNYGYTF. The chain combines TRBV10-3 with TRBJ1-2; D gene ambiguous. The CDR3 has 13 amino acids. The V end was cut by 9 bases, the J end by 2 bases, with 13 bases between. Germline loops: CDR1 ENHRY, CDR2 SYGVKD.

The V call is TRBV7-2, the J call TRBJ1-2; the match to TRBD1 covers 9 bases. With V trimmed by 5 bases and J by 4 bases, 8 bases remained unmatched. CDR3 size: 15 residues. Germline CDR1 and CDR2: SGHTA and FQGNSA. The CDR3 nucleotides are TGTGCCAGCAGCCCGGGACAGGGCCCCCTCTATGGCTACACCTTC. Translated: CASSPGQGPLYGYTF.

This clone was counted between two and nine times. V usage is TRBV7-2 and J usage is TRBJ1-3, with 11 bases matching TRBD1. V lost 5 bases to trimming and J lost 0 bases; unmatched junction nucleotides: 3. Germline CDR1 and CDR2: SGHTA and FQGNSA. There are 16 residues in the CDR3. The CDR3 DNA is TGTGCCAGCAGCCGCGGACAGGGGGCCTCTGGAAACACCATATATTTT. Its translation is CASSRGQGASGNTIYF.

The CDR3 sequence is CASSLLMSEKLFF. The CDR3, as DNA: TGTGCCAGCAGCTTACTCATGTCAGAAAAACTGTTTTTT. The chain couples TRBV5-7 to TRBJ1-4; unclear D gene. TRBV5-7 carries the ORF label, with uncertain function. V lost 2 bases, J lost 8 bases, and 10 bases lay in between. The CDR3 contains 13 residues.

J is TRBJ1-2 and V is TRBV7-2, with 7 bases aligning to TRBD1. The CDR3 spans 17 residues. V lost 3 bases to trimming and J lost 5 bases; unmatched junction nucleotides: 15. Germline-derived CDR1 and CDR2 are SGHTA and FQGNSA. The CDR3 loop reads CASSFRPRQGLYYGYTF. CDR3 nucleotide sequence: TGTGCCAGCAGCTTTCGGCCTCGACAGGGCTTATATTATGGCTACACCTTC.

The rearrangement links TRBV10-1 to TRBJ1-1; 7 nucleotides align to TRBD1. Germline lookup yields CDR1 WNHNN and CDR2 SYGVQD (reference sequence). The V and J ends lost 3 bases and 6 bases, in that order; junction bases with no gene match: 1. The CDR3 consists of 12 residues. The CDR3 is CASSEGGSEAFF. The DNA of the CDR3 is TGCGCCAGCAGTGAAGGGGGCTCTGAAGCTTTCTTT.

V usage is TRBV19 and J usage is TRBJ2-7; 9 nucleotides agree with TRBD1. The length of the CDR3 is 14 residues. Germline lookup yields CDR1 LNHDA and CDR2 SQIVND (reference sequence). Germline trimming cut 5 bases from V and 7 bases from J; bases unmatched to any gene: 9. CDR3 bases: TGTGCCAGTAGTTCCGACTTGGACAGGGGAGAGCAGTACTTC. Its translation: CASSSDLDRGEQYF.

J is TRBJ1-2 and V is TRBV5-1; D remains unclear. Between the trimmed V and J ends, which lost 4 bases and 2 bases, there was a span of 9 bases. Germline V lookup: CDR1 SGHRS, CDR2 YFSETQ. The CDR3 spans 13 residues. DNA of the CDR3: TGCGCCAGCAGCCCGCGGGCCAACTATGGCTACACCTTC. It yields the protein CASSPRANYGYTF.

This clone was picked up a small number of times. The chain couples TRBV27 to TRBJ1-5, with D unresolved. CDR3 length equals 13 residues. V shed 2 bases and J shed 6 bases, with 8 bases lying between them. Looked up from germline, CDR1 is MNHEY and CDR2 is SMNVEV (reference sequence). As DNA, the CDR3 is TGTGCCAGCAGTTTAGATCGAGGTCAGCCCCAGCATTTT. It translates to CASSLDRGQPQHF.

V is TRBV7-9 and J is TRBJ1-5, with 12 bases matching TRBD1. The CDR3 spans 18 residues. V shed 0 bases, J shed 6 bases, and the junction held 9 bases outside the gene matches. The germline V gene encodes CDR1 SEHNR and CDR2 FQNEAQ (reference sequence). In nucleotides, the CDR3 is TGTGCCAGCAGCTTAGCGGAGTGGGGACAGGGGGCCTTTCAGCCCCAGCATTTT. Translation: CASSLAEWGQGAFQPQHF.

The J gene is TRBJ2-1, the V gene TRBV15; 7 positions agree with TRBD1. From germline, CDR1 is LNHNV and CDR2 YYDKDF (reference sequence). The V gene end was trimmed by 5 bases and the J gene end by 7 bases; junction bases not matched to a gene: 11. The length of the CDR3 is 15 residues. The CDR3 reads CATSRDRAAWNEQFF. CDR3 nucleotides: TGTGCCACCAGCCGCGACAGGGCTGCCTGGAATGAGCAGTTCTTC. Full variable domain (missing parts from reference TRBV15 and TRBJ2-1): DAMVIQNPRYQVTQFGKPVTLSCSQTLNHNVMYWYQQKSSQAPKLLFHYYDKDFNNEADTPDNFQSRRPNTSFCFLDIRSPGLGDTAMYLCATSRDRAAWNEQFFGPGTRLTVL.

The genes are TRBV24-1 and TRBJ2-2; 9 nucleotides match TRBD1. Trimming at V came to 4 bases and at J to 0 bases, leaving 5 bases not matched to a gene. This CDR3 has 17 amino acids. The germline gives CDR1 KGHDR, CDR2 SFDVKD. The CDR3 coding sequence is TGTGCCACCAGTGACACAGACAGGGGGGCGAACACCGGGGAGCTGTTTTTT. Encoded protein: CATSDTDRGANTGELFF.

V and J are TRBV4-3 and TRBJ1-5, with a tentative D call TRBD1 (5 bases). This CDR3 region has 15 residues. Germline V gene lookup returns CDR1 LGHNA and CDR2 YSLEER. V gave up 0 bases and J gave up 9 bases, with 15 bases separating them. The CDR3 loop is CASSQDQAGQMPQHF. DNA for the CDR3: TGCGCCAGCAGCCAAGATCAGGCGGGGCAAATGCCCCAGCATTTT.

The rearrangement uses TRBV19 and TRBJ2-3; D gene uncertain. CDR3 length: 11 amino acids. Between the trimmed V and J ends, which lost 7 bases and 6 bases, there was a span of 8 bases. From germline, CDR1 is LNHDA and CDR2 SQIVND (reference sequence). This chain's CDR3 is CASMRSDTQYF. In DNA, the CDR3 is TGTGCCAGTATGAGGTCGGATACGCAGTATTTT.

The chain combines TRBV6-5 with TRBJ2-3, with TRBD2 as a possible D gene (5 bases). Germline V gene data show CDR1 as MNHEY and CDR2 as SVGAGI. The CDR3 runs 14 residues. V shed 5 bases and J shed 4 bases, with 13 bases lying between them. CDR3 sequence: CASSTGKWADTQYF. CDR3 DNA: TGTGCCAGCAGTACGGGGAAATGGGCAGATACGCAGTATTTT.

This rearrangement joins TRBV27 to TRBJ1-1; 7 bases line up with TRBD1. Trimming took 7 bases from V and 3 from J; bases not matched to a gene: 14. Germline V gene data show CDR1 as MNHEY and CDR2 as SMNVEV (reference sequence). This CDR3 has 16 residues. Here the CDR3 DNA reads TGTGCCAGCAAAAGTGTAGGGGGCGGTTTTTACACTGAAGCTTTCTTT. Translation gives CASKSVGGGFYTEAFF.

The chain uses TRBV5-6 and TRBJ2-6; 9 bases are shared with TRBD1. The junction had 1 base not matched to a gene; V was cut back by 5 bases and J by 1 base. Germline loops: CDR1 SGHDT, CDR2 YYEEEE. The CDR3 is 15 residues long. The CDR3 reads CASRGQGSGANVLTF. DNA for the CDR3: TGTGCCAGCAGGGGACAGGGATCTGGGGCCAACGTCCTGACTTTC. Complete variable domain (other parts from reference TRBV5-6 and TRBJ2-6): DAGVTQSPTHLIKTRGQQVTLRCSPKSGHDTVSWYQQALGQGPQFIFQYYEEEERQRGNFPDRFSGHQFPNYSSELNVNALLLGDSALYLCASRGQGSGANVLTFGAGSRLTVL.

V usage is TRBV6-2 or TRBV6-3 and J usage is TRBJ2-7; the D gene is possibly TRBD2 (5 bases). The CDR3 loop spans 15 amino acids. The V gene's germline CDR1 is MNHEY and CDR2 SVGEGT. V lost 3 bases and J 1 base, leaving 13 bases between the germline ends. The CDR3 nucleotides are TGTGCCAGCAGTTATACGGGATTCACGTCCTACGAGCAGTACTTC. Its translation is CASSYTGFTSYEQYF.

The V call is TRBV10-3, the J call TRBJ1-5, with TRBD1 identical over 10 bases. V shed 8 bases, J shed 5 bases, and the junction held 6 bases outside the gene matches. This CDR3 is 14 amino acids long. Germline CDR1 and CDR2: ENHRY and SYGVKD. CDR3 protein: CAICSGTGDQPQHF. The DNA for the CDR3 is TGTGCCATCTGCTCGGGGACAGGGGATCAGCCCCAGCATTTT.

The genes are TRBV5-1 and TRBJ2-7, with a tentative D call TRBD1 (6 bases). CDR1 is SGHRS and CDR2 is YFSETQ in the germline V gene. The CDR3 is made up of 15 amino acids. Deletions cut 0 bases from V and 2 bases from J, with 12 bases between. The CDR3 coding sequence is TGCGCCAGCAGCTTGGTCAGGGGCCAAACCTACGAGCAGTACTTC. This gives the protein CASSLVRGQTYEQYF. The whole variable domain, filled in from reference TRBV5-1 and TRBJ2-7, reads KAGVTQTPRYLIKTRGQQVTLSCSPISGHRSVSWYQQTPGQGLQFLFEYFSETQRNKGNFPGRFSGRQFSNSRSEMNVSTLELGDSALYLCASSLVRGQTYEQYFGPGTRLTVT.

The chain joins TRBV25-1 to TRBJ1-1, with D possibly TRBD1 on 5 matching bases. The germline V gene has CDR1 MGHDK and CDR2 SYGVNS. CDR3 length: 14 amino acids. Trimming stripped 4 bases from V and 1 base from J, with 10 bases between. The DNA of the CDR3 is TGTGCCAGCAGTGCCCTAACAGGGAACACTGAAGCTTTCTTT. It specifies CASSALTGNTEAFF.

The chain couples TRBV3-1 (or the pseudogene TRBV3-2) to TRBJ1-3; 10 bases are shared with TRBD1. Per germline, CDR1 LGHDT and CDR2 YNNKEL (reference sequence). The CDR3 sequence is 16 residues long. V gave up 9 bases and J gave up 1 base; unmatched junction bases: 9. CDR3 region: CASQPAGQGSGNTIYF. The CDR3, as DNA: TGTGCCAGTCAACCTGCGGGACAGGGGTCTGGAAACACCATATATTTT.

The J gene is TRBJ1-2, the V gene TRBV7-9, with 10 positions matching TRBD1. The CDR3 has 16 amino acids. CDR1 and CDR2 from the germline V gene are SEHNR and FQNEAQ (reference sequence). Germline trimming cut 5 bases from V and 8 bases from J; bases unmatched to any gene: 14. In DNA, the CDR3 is TGTGCCAGCAGCATCCACTCGTCCCGGGACAGGGGCGGCTACACCTTC. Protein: CASSIHSSRDRGGYTF.

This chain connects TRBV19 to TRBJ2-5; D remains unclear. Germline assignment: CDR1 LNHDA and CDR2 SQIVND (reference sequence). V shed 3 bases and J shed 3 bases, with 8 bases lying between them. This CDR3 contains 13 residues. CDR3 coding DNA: TGTGCCAGTAGTATGGGCTTAGAAGAGACCCAGTACTTC. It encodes CASSMGLEETQYF. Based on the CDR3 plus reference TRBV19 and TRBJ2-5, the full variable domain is DGGITQSPKYLFRKEGQNVTLSCEQNLNHDAMYWYRQDPGQGLRLIYYSQIVNDFQKGDIAEGYSVSREKKESFPLTVTSAQKNPTAFYLCASSMGLEETQYFGPGTRLLVL.

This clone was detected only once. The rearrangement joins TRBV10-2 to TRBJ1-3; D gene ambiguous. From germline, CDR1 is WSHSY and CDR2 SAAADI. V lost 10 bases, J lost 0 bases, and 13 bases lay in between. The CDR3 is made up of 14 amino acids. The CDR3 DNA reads TGCGCCACTAGAGGGCCTAGCTCTGGAAACACCATATATTTT. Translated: CATRGPSSGNTIYF.

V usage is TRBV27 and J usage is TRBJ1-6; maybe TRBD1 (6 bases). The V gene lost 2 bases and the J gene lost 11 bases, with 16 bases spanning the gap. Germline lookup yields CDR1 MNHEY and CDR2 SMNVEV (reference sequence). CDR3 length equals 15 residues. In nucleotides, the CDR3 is TGTGCCAGCAGTTTAACGGACAGCCCCAGGGCACCCCTCCACTTT. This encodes CASSLTDSPRAPLHF.